Each of the 24 T cell receptor beta chains below was sequenced from the same sample in a study of graft-versus-host responses after intestinal transplantation. The repertoire was sequenced with immunoSEQ multiplex PCR; TCRdb's copy has only in-frame clones and lacks some. The data show some 110,000 clones, with over 75% seen just once and roughly 0.9% held by the top ten. These receptors are not linked to any known antigen. Sequenced material: unstimulated CD4+ T cells sorted from spleen or lymph node cells, taken before intestinal transplant. These receptors came from a human donor who received an intestinal transplant.

V usage is TRBV28 and J usage is TRBJ2-1; 15 nucleotides match TRBD2. V lost 10 bases and J lost 4; bases outside the gene matches: 11. There are 17 residues in the CDR3. Germline lookup yields CDR1 MDHEN and CDR2 SYDVKM. In DNA form, the CDR3 reads TGTGCCACCGTGGGACTAGCGGGAGGCCTCTCTTACAATGAGCAGTTCTTC. Translation gives CATVGLAGGLSYNEQFF.

V usage is TRBV5-6 and J usage is TRBJ2-1; TRBD2 agrees at 7 bases. This CDR3 has 16 amino acids. Germline V CDR1 and CDR2: SGHDT, YYEEEE. J gave up 5 bases and V 7 bases, and 15 bases lay outside the gene matches. The CDR3 DNA follows: TGTGCCAGCCTCAAGCGTCCCGGGAGGAGGAACAATGAGCAGTTCTTC. It encodes CASLKRPGRRNNEQFF.

This sequence joins TRBV30 and TRBJ1-3, with D hard to call. The CDR3 runs 13 residues. Germline CDR1 GTSNPN, CDR2 SVGIG (reference sequence). V was clipped by 4 bases and J by 2 bases, with 9 bases between them. The chain's CDR3 is CAWNLRTGNTIYF. Written as DNA, the CDR3 is TGTGCCTGGAACTTACGGACTGGAAACACCATATATTTT.

V usage is TRBV7-7 and J usage is TRBJ2-5; 9 nucleotides match TRBD2. The V segment lost 1 base and the J segment 5 bases; nucleotides outside the gene matches: 8. CDR3 length: 16 residues. Germline loops: CDR1 SSHAT, CDR2 FNYEAQ (reference sequence). The CDR3 is CASSLGGLAAGETQYF. In DNA, the CDR3 is TGTGCCAGCAGCTTAGGGGGACTAGCCGCCGGGGAGACCCAGTACTTC.

The CDR3 DNA reads as TGTGCCAGCAGCCTTCGAATGGGGTCCGAGCAGTACTTC. This gives the protein CASSLRMGSEQYF. The chain couples TRBV14 to TRBJ2-7; D not resolved. The CDR3 totals 13 residues. The ends were cut back, 4 bases at V and 6 bases at J, with 13 bases in the middle. CDR1 and CDR2 from the germline V gene are SGHDN and FVKESK.

The genes are TRBV6-5 and TRBJ2-7, with D tentatively TRBD2 (5 bases). This CDR3 contains 14 residues. The V end lost 3 bases, the J end lost 2 bases, and 11 bases lay between the germline ends. Looked up from germline, CDR1 is MNHEY and CDR2 is SVGAGI. The CDR3 reads CASSYRGPPYEQYF. The CDR3 region has the DNA TGTGCCAGCAGTTATAGAGGGCCCCCCTACGAGCAGTACTTC.

This clone has just a few counts. The chain combines TRBV4-1 with TRBJ2-7; D is perhaps TRBD1 (6 bases). Germline values: CDR1 MGHRA, CDR2 YSYEKL. The CDR3 extends over 15 amino acids. Deletions cut 1 base from V and 2 bases from J, with 12 bases between. As DNA, the CDR3 is TGCGCCAGCAGCCAAGGGGGGCAAGTCACCTACGAGCAGTACTTC. It specifies CASSQGGQVTYEQYF.

This clone appeared once. The chain has TRBV10-3 and TRBJ1-1, with D possibly being TRBD1 (6 bases). Germline V gene data show CDR1 as ENHRY and CDR2 as SYGVKD. The CDR3 has 13 amino acids. The V end was cut by 2 bases, the J end by 4 bases, with 8 bases between. CDR3 DNA: TGTGCCATCAGTGAGCAGGGGAGCACTGAAGCTTTCTTT. Translating it yields CAISEQGSTEAFF.

The genes are TRBV19 and TRBJ2-1; 8 positions match TRBD1. The length of the CDR3 is 15 residues. V dropped 3 bases and J dropped 5; count of bases not matched to a gene: 6. Germline V lookup: CDR1 LNHDA, CDR2 SQIVND (reference sequence). As DNA, the CDR3 is TGTGCCAGTAGTATGTTTACAGGGGGAAACAATGAGCAGTTCTTC. Its protein is CASSMFTGGNNEQFF. Together with reference TRBV19 and TRBJ2-1, the CDR3 gives the full variable domain: DGGITQSPKYLFRKEGQNVTLSCEQNLNHDAMYWYRQDPGQGLRLIYYSQIVNDFQKGDIAEGYSVSREKKESFPLTVTSAQKNPTAFYLCASSMFTGGNNEQFFGPGTRLTVL.

The chain joins TRBV5-6 to TRBJ1-2; TRBD1 agrees at 7 bases. Germline V gene sequence: CDR1 SGHDT, CDR2 YYEEEE. Trimming removed 4 bases from V and 7 bases from J; junction bases left unmatched: 1. This CDR3 spans 11 amino acids. CDR3: CASSNRGGYTF. CDR3 DNA sequence: TGTGCCAGCAGCAACAGGGGTGGCTACACCTTC.

The genes are TRBV6-5 and TRBJ1-6; D is unclear. The CDR3 has 13 residues. The germline V gene encodes CDR1 MNHEY and CDR2 SVGAGI. V was shortened by 7 bases and J by 5 bases, with 9 bases between the two germline ends. The CDR3 bases are TGTGCCAGCATCCCGGAACATAATTCACCCCTCCACTTT. Its protein is CASIPEHNSPLHF.

The V call is TRBV11-2, the J call TRBJ1-4; 9 bases agree with TRBD1. V gave up 5 bases and J gave up 8 bases; unmatched junction bases: 9. This CDR3 contains 15 residues. Germline-derived CDR1 and CDR2 are SGHAT and FQNNGV. This CDR3 is CASSRRDRVWEKLFF. CDR3 coding DNA: TGTGCCAGCAGCCGCCGGGACAGGGTATGGGAAAAACTGTTTTTT.

The chain uses TRBV25-1 and TRBJ2-3, with D possibly being TRBD2 (6 bases). V was trimmed by 7 bases and J by 4 bases, leaving 9 bases between them. Germline values: CDR1 MGHDK, CDR2 SYGVNS. The CDR3 loop spans 12 amino acids. CDR3 sequence (DNA): TGTGCCAGCAAAGCGGGTGCAGATACGCAGTATTTT. This encodes CASKAGADTQYF.

The chain joins TRBV2 to TRBJ1-5; D gene uncertain. V lost 5 bases and J 0 bases, leaving 8 bases between the germline ends. CDR1 and CDR2 (germline): SNHLY, FYNNEI. The CDR3 runs to 14 residues. The CDR3 loop is CASSPLTSNQPQHF. The DNA of the CDR3 is TGTGCCAGCAGTCCCCTTACTAGCAATCAGCCCCAGCATTTT.

J is TRBJ2-2 and V is TRBV9; the match to TRBD2 covers 12 bases. The CDR3 length is 17 residues. CDR1 is SGDLS, CDR2 YYNGEE, per germline. The V segment lost 0 bases and the J segment 5 bases; nucleotides outside the gene matches: 5. The CDR3 DNA sequence: TGTGCCAGCAGCGTAGGAACTAGCGGGAGGTTTACCGGGGAGCTGTTTTTT. This sequence encodes CASSVGTSGRFTGELFF. Full variable domain (missing parts from reference TRBV9 and TRBJ2-2): DSGVTQTPKHLITATGQRVTLRCSPRSGDLSVYWYQQSLDQGLQFLIQYYNGEERAKGNILERFSAQQFPDLHSELNLSSLELGDSALYFCASSVGTSGRFTGELFFGEGSRLTVL.

J is TRBJ2-3 and V is TRBV5-1; 10 bases map to TRBD2. Germline loops: CDR1 SGHRS, CDR2 YFSETQ. The CDR3 has 15 residues. V was clipped by 0 bases and J by 7 bases; unmatched bases: 5. This CDR3 is CASSLGSGRSHTQYF. The CDR3 nucleotides read TGCGCCAGCAGCTTGGGTAGCGGGAGGTCCCATACGCAGTATTTT.

This clone was observed a single time. This chain joins TRBV19 and TRBJ1-4, with a tentative D call TRBD1 (5 bases). The germline V gene has CDR1 LNHDA and CDR2 SQIVND (reference sequence). The V end lost 3 bases, the J end lost 5 bases, and 16 bases lay between the germline ends. The CDR3 loop spans 16 amino acids. CDR3 region: CASSIDSGPSNEKLFF. The CDR3 bases are TGTGCCAGTAGTATTGATTCGGGGCCCTCCAATGAAAAACTGTTTTTT. The full variable domain, with the rest looked up from reference TRBV19 and TRBJ1-4, is DGGITQSPKYLFRKEGQNVTLSCEQNLNHDAMYWYRQDPGQGLRLIYYSQIVNDFQKGDIAEGYSVSREKKESFPLTVTSAQKNPTAFYLCASSIDSGPSNEKLFFGSGTQLSVL.

This chain links TRBV18 with TRBJ2-7; 10 bases align to TRBD2. The CDR3 is made up of 17 amino acids. V gave up 5 bases and J gave up 6 bases; unmatched junction bases: 16. Germline V gives CDR1 KGHSH, CDR2 LQKENI. The CDR3 nucleotides are TGTGCCAGCTCATCGTACCCTAAACTAGCGGGGCGGGCCGAGCAGTACTTC. It encodes CASSSYPKLAGRAEQYF.

This clone has just a few counts. This chain joins TRBV6-1 and TRBJ1-2; TRBD1 aligns across 7 bases. This CDR3 is built from 12 residues. CDR1 and CDR2 from the germline V gene are MNHNS and SASEGT. CDR3 amino acids: CAADDRVYGYTF. CDR3 in DNA: TGTGCTGCGGATGACAGGGTTTATGGCTACACCTTC.

The gene calls are TRBV9 and TRBJ2-3; D is possibly TRBD2 (6 bases). V lost 0 bases to trimming and J lost 3 bases, with 20 bases between them. Germline lookup yields CDR1 SGDLS and CDR2 YYNGEE. This CDR3 has 18 residues. Here the CDR3 DNA reads TGTGCCAGCAGCGTAGAGGACGGGAGCGAGGTGGAGACAGATACGCAGTATTTT. This translates into CASSVEDGSEVETDTQYF.

The genes are TRBV6-1 and TRBJ1-5, with D unresolved. This CDR3 is 11 amino acids long. V was clipped by 3 bases and J by 6 bases, with 3 bases between them. The germline CDR1 and CDR2 sequences are MNHNS and SASEGT. The CDR3 is CASSDFQPQHF. CDR3 nucleotide sequence: TGTGCCAGCAGTGATTTTCAGCCCCAGCATTTT.

This rearrangement joins TRBV5-1 to TRBJ2-5, with TRBD1 matching over 8 bases. Per the germline V gene, CDR1 is SGHRS and CDR2 is YFSETQ. V was pared by 3 bases and J by 0 bases, with 4 bases of the junction left unmatched. This CDR3 has 15 amino acids. The CDR3 sequence is CASSSGGPYQETQYF. The CDR3 DNA reads as TGCGCCAGCAGCTCAGGGGGCCCCTACCAAGAGACCCAGTACTTC.

This chain joins TRBV6-5 and TRBJ1-2; perhaps TRBD1 as D (5 bases). From germline, CDR1 is MNHEY and CDR2 SVGAGI. This CDR3 has 13 residues. The V end was cut by 6 bases, the J end by 6 bases, with 14 bases between. CDR3 sequence reads: CASRRGLIHGYTF. DNA of the CDR3: TGTGCCAGCAGGAGGGGACTGATCCATGGCTACACCTTC.

The chain has TRBV5-1 and TRBJ2-7; D is unresolved. Trimming took off 1 base at V and 0 bases at J, with 8 bases between the two ends. In germline, CDR1 is SGHRS, CDR2 YFSETQ. The CDR3 is 14 amino acids. The CDR3 DNA reads TGCGCCAGCAGCTTGTGGGGTGACTCCTACGAGCAGTACTTC. Translated, it gives CASSLWGDSYEQYF.